Below are 17 T cell receptor beta chains sequenced from a single sample in a study of cytomegalovirus exposure and HLA in healthy donors. Primers for the PCR totalled 60 Vbeta and 13 Jbeta. Sequencing was performed with immunoSEQ multiplex PCR; in TCRdb, only in-frame clones are kept and a portion is missing. The data show over 150,000 clones, under 85% seen once. Input material: PBMCs. These receptors originate from a man younger than 35 in good health and CMV-seronegative.

The chain links TRBV9 to TRBJ1-6, with no clear D. V lost 4 bases and J 7 bases, leaving 15 bases between the germline ends. The CDR3 sequence is 15 residues long. CDR1 and CDR2 (germline): SGDLS, YYNGEE. The CDR3 loop is CASSFRGDPNSPLHF. DNA of the CDR3: TGTGCCAGCAGCTTTAGAGGTGACCCCAATTCACCCCTCCACTTT.

The gene calls are TRBV28 and TRBJ2-1; no reliable D call. V dropped 7 bases and J dropped 2 bases, with 6 bases sitting between them. There are 12 residues in the CDR3. Germline CDR1 is MDHEN and CDR2 is SYDVKM. The CDR3 nucleotides are TGTGCCAGCACTCTTACCTACAATGAGCAGTTCTTC. This codes for CASTLTYNEQFF.

V is TRBV6-5 and J is TRBJ2-1, with 11 bases identical to TRBD2. V lost 6 bases to trimming and J lost 9 bases; unmatched junction nucleotides: 7. This CDR3 has 14 amino acids. Germline-derived CDR1 and CDR2 are MNHEY and SVGAGI. The CDR3 sequence: CASSPRLAGTEQFF. Written as DNA, the CDR3 is TGTGCCAGCAGCCCACGACTAGCGGGGACTGAGCAGTTCTTC.

This clone was seen just once. The genes are TRBV30 and TRBJ1-6; weak D call: TRBD1 (6 bases). Trimming cost V 3 bases and J 2 bases, with 26 bases left between them. This CDR3 is 20 amino acids long. Germline V CDR1 and CDR2: GTSNPN, SVGIG (reference sequence). CDR3: CAWRKGPGDEVIPYNSPLHF. DNA of the CDR3: TGTGCCTGGAGGAAGGGCCCAGGGGATGAGGTTATCCCCTATAATTCACCCCTCCACTTT.

The CDR3 protein is CASSKGGTTGELFF. CDR3 nucleotide sequence: TGTGCCAGCAGTAAGGGAGGGACCACCGGGGAGCTGTTTTTT. V and J are TRBV27 and TRBJ2-2, with 7 nucleotides matching TRBD2. CDR1 is MNHEY, CDR2 SMNVEV, per germline (reference sequence). Trimming removed 5 bases from V and 4 bases from J; junction bases left unmatched: 4. The CDR3 extends over 14 amino acids.

The chain carries TRBV30 and TRBJ2-2, with a tentative D call TRBD1 (6 bases). This CDR3 region has 13 residues. Germline V gives CDR1 GTSNPN, CDR2 SVGIG (reference sequence). V gave up 2 bases and J gave up 3 bases, with 7 bases separating them. The CDR3 coding sequence is TGTGCCTGGAGTAGGGGGTACACCGGGGAGCTGTTTTTT. Encoded protein: CAWSRGYTGELFF.

The chain joins TRBV2 to TRBJ1-3, with 10 bases fitting TRBD1. CDR1 is SNHLY and CDR2 is FYNNEI in the germline V gene. The CDR3 sequence is 18 residues long. V was pared by 2 bases and J by 0 bases, with 7 bases of the junction left unmatched. For the CDR3, the DNA is TGTGCCAGCAGTGAATTTGTGGGGACAGGGGCCTCTGGAAACACCATATATTTT. Translating gives CASSEFVGTGASGNTIYF.

This chain connects TRBV5-1 to TRBJ2-7, with TRBD1 as a possible D gene (6 bases). Germline CDR1 is SGHRS and CDR2 is YFSETQ. The V gene lost 1 base and the J gene lost 2 bases, with 13 bases spanning the gap. This CDR3 comprises 15 residues. The CDR3 protein is CASSLWSGDPYEQYF. The DNA of the CDR3 is TGCGCCAGCAGCTTGTGGTCAGGGGATCCCTACGAGCAGTACTTC.

This clone appeared once. V usage is TRBV27 and J usage is TRBJ1-1; no clear D. The CDR3 is made up of 15 amino acids. V lost 3 bases and J 3 bases, leaving 14 bases between the germline ends. Germline V CDR1 and CDR2: MNHEY, SMNVEV (reference sequence). In DNA form, the CDR3 reads TGTGCCAGCAGTTTTTCTGCTTCGGGAGACACTGAAGCTTTCTTT. Translation: CASSFSASGDTEAFF.

The V gene is TRBV25-1, the J gene TRBJ2-5; D may be TRBD1 (6 bases). Germline loops: CDR1 MGHDK, CDR2 SYGVNS. There are 15 residues in the CDR3. V lost 3 bases and J lost 2, with 13 bases in between. For the CDR3, the DNA is TGTGCCAGCAGTGACGTCCGGACAGCTCAAGAGACCCAGTACTTC. It is translated as CASSDVRTAQETQYF. Filled out from reference TRBV25-1 and TRBJ2-5, the complete variable domain reads EADIYQTPRYLVIGTGKKITLECSQTMGHDKMYWYQQDPGMELHLIHYSYGVNSTEKGDLSSESTVSRIRTEHFPLTLESARPSHTSQYLCASSDVRTAQETQYFGPGTRLLVL.

The gene calls are TRBV19 and TRBJ1-6; D is uncertain. This CDR3 comprises 12 residues. CDR1 is LNHDA, CDR2 SQIVND, per germline (reference sequence). Between the trimmed V and J ends, which lost 5 bases and 16 bases, there was a span of 15 bases. CDR3 DNA sequence: TGTGCCAGTAGTTATACGGCCGGGAGGCTCCACTTT. Protein product: CASSYTAGRLHF.

V usage is TRBV9 and J usage is TRBJ2-6; tentatively, D is TRBD2 (5 bases). Germline assignment: CDR1 SGDLS and CDR2 YYNGEE. CDR3 size: 14 residues. The germline V and J ends were trimmed by 5 bases and 1 base, with 7 bases remaining between them. The CDR3 loop reads CASRSGSGANVLTF. In DNA, the CDR3 is TGTGCCAGCAGGTCGGGATCTGGGGCCAACGTCCTGACTTTC.

The rearrangement uses TRBV9 and TRBJ1-1; D possibly corresponds to TRBD1 (6 bases). V lost 4 bases to trimming and J lost 4 bases, with 14 bases between them. This CDR3 is built from 14 residues. The germline V gene has CDR1 SGDLS and CDR2 YYNGEE. For the CDR3, the DNA is TGTGCCAGCAGCCGAACAGGGTTGGGCACTGAAGCTTTCTTT. Protein product: CASSRTGLGTEAFF. Together with reference TRBV9 and TRBJ1-1, the CDR3 gives the full variable domain: DSGVTQTPKHLITATGQRVTLRCSPRSGDLSVYWYQQSLDQGLQFLIQYYNGEERAKGNILERFSAQQFPDLHSELNLSSLELGDSALYFCASSRTGLGTEAFFGQGTRLTVV.

The V call is TRBV7-2, the J call TRBJ2-2; 8 bases align to TRBD2. Germline trimming cut 5 bases from V and 6 bases from J; bases unmatched to any gene: 5. Germline V gives CDR1 SGHTA, CDR2 FQGNSA. The CDR3 is made up of 14 amino acids. In nucleotides, the CDR3 is TGTGCCAGCAGCCAAGGACTAGCATCCGGGGAGCTGTTTTTT. Translating gives CASSQGLASGELFF.

The J gene is TRBJ1-5, the V gene TRBV25-1; TRBD1 is a possible D gene (6 bases). The CDR3 spans 14 residues. Trimming removed 3 bases from V and 6 bases from J, with 12 bases in between. Germline V gene data show CDR1 as MGHDK and CDR2 as SYGVNS. In DNA, the CDR3 is TGTGCCAGCAGTGAGGCAGGGGACGGTCAGCCCCAGCATTTT. This codes for CASSEAGDGQPQHF.

The J gene is TRBJ1-5, the V gene TRBV19; D gene uncertain. V was pared by 0 bases and J by 7 bases, with 10 bases between. In germline, CDR1 is LNHDA, CDR2 SQIVND (reference sequence). The CDR3 runs 14 residues. The CDR3 region has the DNA TGTGCCAGTAGTATAGATCCGGGTAGCCAGCCCCAGCATTTT. Translated, it gives CASSIDPGSQPQHF.

This clone was seen ten or more times. The rearrangement links TRBV5-6 to TRBJ1-2, with TRBD1 matching 8 bases. This CDR3 is built from 13 residues. CDR1 SGHDT and CDR2 YYEEEE come from the germline V gene. Unmatched junction bases numbered 9, after V lost 6 bases and J lost 8 bases. CDR3 nucleotide sequence: TGTGCCAGCACCACAAGACAGGGGCAAGGCTACACCTTC. It specifies CASTTRQGQGYTF.